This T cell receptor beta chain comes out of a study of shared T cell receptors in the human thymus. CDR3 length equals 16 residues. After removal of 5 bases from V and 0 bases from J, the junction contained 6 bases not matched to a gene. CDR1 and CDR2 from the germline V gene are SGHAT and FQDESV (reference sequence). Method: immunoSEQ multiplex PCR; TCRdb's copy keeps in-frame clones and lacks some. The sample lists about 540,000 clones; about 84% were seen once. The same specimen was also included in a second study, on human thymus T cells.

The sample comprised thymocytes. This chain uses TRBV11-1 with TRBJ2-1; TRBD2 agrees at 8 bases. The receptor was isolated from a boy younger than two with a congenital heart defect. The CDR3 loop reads CASSTDLAGSYNEQFF. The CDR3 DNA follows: TGTGCCAGCAGCACAGACCTAGCGGGCTCCTACAATGAGCAGTTCTTC.